Listed here are 25 T cell receptor beta chains from one sample, sequenced in a study of shared clonotypes between healthy human individuals. The naive CD8 fraction comprised CD45RO-negative cells positively selected for CCR7 and excluded terminally differentiated effector memory CD45RA+ cells. Using immunoSEQ multiplex PCR, the repertoire was profiled, and TCRdb retains in-frame clones only, with some absent. The table lists over 2,000,000 clones, 80% to 95% of them singletons. Input material: naive CD8+ T cells from PBMCs. These receptors came from a man younger than 30 in good health. Some clones in this sample may be carry-over from other donors' samples.

CDR3 nucleotide sequence: TGCGCCAGCAGCTCGGAGGGACTAGCGGACTCCGATACGCAGTATTTT. As protein: CASSSEGLADSDTQYF. The gene calls are TRBV5-1 and TRBJ2-3; 11 nucleotides line up with TRBD2. The V segment lost 3 bases and the J segment 6 bases; nucleotides outside the gene matches: 9. This CDR3 has 16 residues. Germline-derived CDR1 and CDR2 are SGHRS and YFSETQ.

This chain joins TRBV27 and TRBJ1-2; perhaps TRBD1 as D (5 bases). Trimming left V 3 bases short and J 8 bases short, with 13 bases between. Looked up from germline, CDR1 is MNHEY and CDR2 is SMNVEV (reference sequence). The CDR3 has 13 residues. The CDR3 region is CASSFGGIRGYTF. In DNA, the CDR3 is TGTGCCAGCAGTTTCGGGGGAATCAGGGGCTACACCTTC.

This clone came up once. The chain employs TRBV13 and TRBJ2-1; D is possibly TRBD2 (6 bases). The CDR3 is 14 residues long. V lost 5 bases and J 4 bases, leaving 12 bases between the germline ends. Germline values: CDR1 PRHDT, CDR2 FYEKMQ (reference sequence). In DNA form, the CDR3 reads TGTGCCAGCAGCCCCGGGACTTCTTACAATGAGCAGTTCTTC. As protein: CASSPGTSYNEQFF.

A word on this clone: Distinct nucleotide sequences in the sample also encode this CDR3. This chain links TRBV27 with TRBJ2-7; D is uncertain. Trimming shortened V by 0 bases and J by 3 bases, and 9 bases separated the two germline ends. The CDR3 has 14 residues. Germline assignment: CDR1 MNHEY and CDR2 SMNVEV (reference sequence). DNA for the CDR3: TGTGCCAGCAGTTTATCCGCCAGAGGCTACGAGCAGTACTTC. As protein: CASSLSARGYEQYF.

The genes are TRBV7-3 and TRBJ2-7; 11 bases fit TRBD1. This CDR3 is built from 14 residues. Trimming at V came to 5 bases and at J to 6 bases, leaving 6 bases not matched to a gene. Germline V gene sequence: CDR1 SGHTA, CDR2 FQGTGA. The chain's CDR3 is CASSTGQGAVEQYF. The DNA for the CDR3 is TGTGCCAGCAGCACCGGACAGGGGGCGGTCGAGCAGTACTTC. The variable domain in full, completed from reference TRBV7-3 and TRBJ2-7, reads GAGVSQTPSNKVTEKGKYVELRCDPISGHTALYWYRQSLGQGPEFLIYFQGTGAADDSGLPNDRFFAVRPEGSVSTLKIQRTERGDSAVYLCASSTGQGAVEQYFGPGTRLTVT.

CDR3 DNA: TGTGCCAGCAGTGCGACAGCTAACTATGGCTACACCTTC. It encodes CASSATANYGYTF. The rearrangement joins TRBV6-4 to TRBJ1-2, with D perhaps matching TRBD1 (5 bases). This CDR3 comprises 13 residues. V was cut by 4 bases and J by 0 bases, with 6 bases left in between. Per germline, CDR1 MRHNA and CDR2 SNTAGT.

This chain connects TRBV5-1 to TRBJ2-7; 8 bases align to TRBD1. Germline V gene sequence: CDR1 SGHRS, CDR2 YFSETQ. CDR3 length: 17 residues. V was clipped by 2 bases and J by 0 bases; unmatched bases: 10. CDR3 protein: CASSFYPSGTGSYEQYF. The CDR3 bases are TGCGCCAGCAGCTTTTACCCCTCCGGGACAGGCTCCTACGAGCAGTACTTC.

This chain connects TRBV5-1 to TRBJ1-1, with D maybe TRBD1 (5 bases). CDR3 size: 11 residues. V was cut by 4 bases and J by 7 bases, with 8 bases left in between. CDR1 is SGHRS, CDR2 YFSETQ, per germline. The CDR3 sequence: CASSTGHEAFF. For the CDR3, the DNA is TGCGCCAGCAGCACCGGACATGAAGCTTTCTTT.

This clone was recorded once. The CDR3: CATSPRSGVTNEQFF. CDR3 coding DNA: TGTGCCACCAGCCCTAGGTCGGGAGTAACAAATGAGCAGTTCTTC. The V and J genes are TRBV15 and TRBJ2-1; D possibly corresponds to TRBD2 (6 bases). The length of the CDR3 is 15 residues. Per the germline V gene, CDR1 is LNHNV and CDR2 is YYDKDF (reference sequence). Trimming pared 5 bases from V and 7 bases from J, leaving 18 bases between. Full variable domain (outside the CDR3, taken from reference TRBV15 and TRBJ2-1): DAMVIQNPRYQVTQFGKPVTLSCSQTLNHNVMYWYQQKSSQAPKLLFHYYDKDFNNEADTPDNFQSRRPNTSFCFLDIRSPGLGDTAMYLCATSPRSGVTNEQFFGPGTRLTVL.

J is TRBJ2-1 and V is TRBV7-9; TRBD2 matches 11 bases. The J segment lost 0 bases and the V segment lost 4 bases, leaving 5 bases of the junction unmatched. The V gene's germline CDR1 is SEHNR and CDR2 FQNEAQ (reference sequence). This CDR3 has 17 residues. In nucleotides, the CDR3 is TGTGCCAGCAGCTCGACTAGCGGGATGAGCTCCTACAATGAGCAGTTCTTC. Translating it yields CASSSTSGMSSYNEQFF.

The chain joins TRBV6-5 to TRBJ2-7; D is undetermined. With 2 bases removed from V and 1 base from J, the gap between germline ends came to 12 bases. The CDR3 spans 15 residues. The germline gives CDR1 MNHEY, CDR2 SVGAGI. Here the CDR3 DNA reads TGTGCCAGCAGTTACAACGGCGAAGGTTCCTACGAGCAGTACTTC. It specifies CASSYNGEGSYEQYF.

The rearrangement uses TRBV2 and TRBJ2-2; 10 bases align to TRBD2. There are 18 residues in the CDR3. J gave up 5 bases and V 8 bases, and 17 bases lay outside the gene matches. CDR1 SNHLY and CDR2 FYNNEI come from the germline V gene. The CDR3 region has the DNA TGTGCCAGCGCTTGGGCTAGCGGGAGAAGTATGGTAACCGGGGAGCTGTTTTTT. This translates into CASAWASGRSMVTGELFF.

The chain combines TRBV19 with TRBJ1-4; maybe TRBD1 (6 bases). The germline V gene encodes CDR1 LNHDA and CDR2 SQIVND (reference sequence). The V end was cut by 6 bases, the J end by 4 bases, with 12 bases between. The CDR3 is made up of 14 amino acids. The DNA for the CDR3 is TGTGCCAGTAGCCCGGGGGGCGGTAATGAAAAACTGTTTTTT. Translated: CASSPGGGNEKLFF.

This sequence joins TRBV28 and TRBJ2-1, with 10 nucleotides matching TRBD2. CDR3 length: 17 residues. The trim removed 2 bases at V and 0 bases at J, leaving 4 bases unmatched. CDR1 MDHEN and CDR2 SYDVKM come from the germline V gene. The CDR3 DNA sequence: TGTGCCAGCAGTTTAGGGTCTAGCGGGAGCTCCTACAATGAGCAGTTCTTC. This encodes CASSLGSSGSSYNEQFF.

V and J are TRBV11-2 and TRBJ2-7, with D possibly being TRBD2 (5 bases). Per germline, CDR1 SGHAT and CDR2 FQNNGV. The CDR3 totals 14 residues. Trimming took off 1 base at V and 5 bases at J, with 12 bases between the two ends. CDR3 coding DNA: TGTGCCAGCAGCTTAGCCGGGCTAGCCCACGAGCAGTACTTC. Translation: CASSLAGLAHEQYF. Full variable domain (outside the CDR3, taken from reference TRBV11-2 and TRBJ2-7): EAGVAQSPRYKIIEKRQSVAFWCNPISGHATLYWYQQILGQGPKLLIQFQNNGVVDDSQLPKDRFSAERLKGVDSTLKIQPAKLEDSAVYLCASSLAGLAHEQYFGPGTRLTVT.

This clone turned up a few times. The V and J genes are TRBV13 and TRBJ1-4; D possibly corresponds to TRBD1 (5 bases). There are 15 residues in the CDR3. Trimming shortened V by 5 bases and J by 6 bases, and 16 bases separated the two germline ends. CDR1 is PRHDT and CDR2 is FYEKMQ in the germline V gene (reference sequence). CDR3 nucleotide sequence: TGTGCCAGCAGCCATCCCCGGGACGGCCATGAAAAACTGTTTTTT. Its translation: CASSHPRDGHEKLFF.

This clone has only a few counts. The V gene is TRBV7-9, the J gene TRBJ1-2; D is ambiguous. Between the trimmed V and J ends, which lost 3 bases and 2 bases, there was a span of 7 bases. Germline assignment: CDR1 SEHNR and CDR2 FQNEAQ (reference sequence). This CDR3 is 13 amino acids long. The CDR3 nucleotides are TGTGCCAGCAGCTTGAACAGCAACTATGGCTACACCTTC. The encoded protein is CASSLNSNYGYTF.

The V and J genes are TRBV7-9 and TRBJ2-2; weak D call: TRBD1 (5 bases). V shed 8 bases and J shed 3 bases, with 16 bases lying between them. This CDR3 region has 15 residues. Looked up from germline, CDR1 is SEHNR and CDR2 is FQNEAQ (reference sequence). The CDR3 loop is CASPPGQGDTGELFF. DNA of the CDR3: TGTGCCAGCCCCCCTGGGCAGGGTGACACCGGGGAGCTGTTTTTT.

The genes are TRBV28 and TRBJ1-1; TRBD1 matches at 7 bases. The germline gives CDR1 MDHEN, CDR2 SYDVKM. The V and J ends lost 7 bases and 0 bases, in that order; junction bases with no gene match: 14. The CDR3 length is 17 residues. CDR3 DNA: TGTGCCAGCACCACAATGGGAGGGGGCGGCATGAACACTGAAGCTTTCTTT. Protein product: CASTTMGGGGMNTEAFF.

The chain is built from TRBV7-6 and TRBJ2-3; the D call may be TRBD1 or TRBD2 (6 bases each). Trimming shortened V by 1 base and J by 1 base, and 12 bases separated the two germline ends. CDR1 is SGHVS and CDR2 is FNYEAQ in the germline V gene. The CDR3 runs 16 residues. This CDR3 reads CASSLVKGGGTDTQYF. In nucleotides, the CDR3 is TGTGCCAGCAGCTTAGTGAAGGGGGGTGGCACAGATACGCAGTATTTT.

The genes are TRBV2 and TRBJ2-7; the D gene is possibly TRBD1 (6 bases). V lost 10 bases and J lost 4, with 20 bases in between. Germline-derived CDR1 and CDR2 are SNHLY and FYNNEI. CDR3 length equals 14 residues. This chain's CDR3 is CAITDRDTIYEQYF. The DNA for the CDR3 is TGTGCCATCACCGATCGGGACACAATATACGAGCAGTACTTC.

This chain uses TRBV5-6 with TRBJ2-3; D perhaps matches TRBD1 (5 bases). Germline V lookup: CDR1 SGHDT, CDR2 YYEEEE. Trimming took 4 bases from V and 6 from J, leaving 15 bases between them. CDR3 length: 14 amino acids. CDR3 nucleotide sequence: TGTGCCAGCAGCATGGGCCCCAGGGTGGATACGCAGTATTTT. This codes for CASSMGPRVDTQYF.

For this clone: The same CDR3 is also encoded by other DNA sequences in this sample. V usage is TRBV18 and J usage is TRBJ2-5, with 7 bases aligning to TRBD1. Trimming took 3 bases from V and 1 from J; bases not matched to a gene: 2. Germline CDR1 reads KGHSH; CDR2 reads LQKENI. The CDR3 loop spans 14 amino acids. CDR3 residues: CASSPRDSQETQYF. CDR3 nucleotides: TGTGCCAGCTCACCCCGGGACAGCCAAGAGACCCAGTACTTC.

This clone occurred a few times. This chain connects TRBV4-1 to TRBJ2-7; 8 positions agree with TRBD2. CDR1 is MGHRA, CDR2 YSYEKL, per germline. The CDR3 is 16 amino acids. V gave up 0 bases and J gave up 0 bases; unmatched junction bases: 4. This CDR3 reads CASSQELAGGSYEQYF. The CDR3 nucleotides are TGCGCCAGCAGCCAAGAGTTGGCGGGAGGCTCCTACGAGCAGTACTTC.

The chain has TRBV6-1 and TRBJ1-1, with D possibly matching TRBD1 (5 bases). V was cut by 2 bases and J by 11 bases, with 18 bases left in between. Germline loops: CDR1 MNHNS, CDR2 SASEGT. CDR3 size: 14 residues. CDR3 nucleotide sequence: TGTGCCAGCAGTGAAAGGACAAAGAGCGTGGGGGCTTTCTTT. This translates into CASSERTKSVGAFF.